The T cell receptor beta chain under discussion was sequenced for a study of OX40 agonist ivuxolimab in advanced cancers. Study-level information: In this cohort, patients received ivuxolimab, an agonistic anti-OX40 (CD134) antibody. Hepatocellular carcinoma, melanoma, renal cell or head and neck cancer affected the dose-escalation patients. Ivuxolimab was administered intravenously to patients at 0.01 to 10 mg/kg every 2 weeks.

The CDR3 extends over 16 amino acids. Germline CDR1 reads SGHAT; CDR2 reads FQDESV (reference sequence). After removal of 5 bases from V and 2 bases from J, the junction contained 9 bases not matched to a gene. Findings of the study overall: CD8+ T cells were the subset that, on average, had more expanded clones than CD4+.

TCRdb keeps only in-frame clones here, not all; method: immunoSEQ multiplex PCR. The sample holds approximately 16,000 clones; more than 75% are singletons and the top ten take under 40%. In regard to this clone: Its antigen is not known.

The chain is built from TRBV11-1 and TRBJ2-3; TRBD1 aligns across 8 bases. The clonotype was recovered from an adult with an advanced solid tumor such as melanoma, head and neck, liver or kidney cancer. The sample in question was CD4+ or CD8+ T cells sorted from blood, obtained in a trial of the OX40 agonist ivuxolimab. This CDR3 reads CASSAVQGGYTDTQYF. The CDR3 nucleotides read TGTGCCAGCAGCGCGGTACAGGGGGGATACACAGATACGCAGTATTTT.